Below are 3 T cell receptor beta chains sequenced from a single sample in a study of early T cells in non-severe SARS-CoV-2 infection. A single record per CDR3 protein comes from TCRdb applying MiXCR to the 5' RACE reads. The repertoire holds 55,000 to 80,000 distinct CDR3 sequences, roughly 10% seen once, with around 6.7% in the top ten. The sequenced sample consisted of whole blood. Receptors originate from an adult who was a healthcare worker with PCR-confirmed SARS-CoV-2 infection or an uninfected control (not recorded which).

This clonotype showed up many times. Here the CDR3 reads CASSQYDRNEQFF. The CDR3 DNA reads as TGTGCCAGCAGCCAATACGACAGGAATGAGCAGTTCTTC. The rearrangement uses TRBV3-1 and TRBJ2-1, with D perhaps matching TRBD1 (6 bases). This CDR3 has 13 residues. CDR1 and CDR2 (germline): LGHDT, YNNKEL (reference sequence). V was shortened by 2 bases and J by 7 bases, with 9 bases between the two germline ends.

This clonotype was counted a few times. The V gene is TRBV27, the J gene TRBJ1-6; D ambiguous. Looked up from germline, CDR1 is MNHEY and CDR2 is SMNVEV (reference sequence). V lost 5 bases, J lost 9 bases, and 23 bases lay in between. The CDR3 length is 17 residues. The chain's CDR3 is CASSHGRRSRLSSPLHF. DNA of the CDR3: TGTGCCAGCAGTCACGGACGACGGAGTCGGTTATCTTCACCCCTCCACTTT.

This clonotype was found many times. The CDR3 sequence: CASSLGARGRVTDTQYF. DNA of the CDR3: TGTGCCAGCAGCTTAGGGGCGAGGGGGCGCGTCACAGATACGCAGTATTTT. The chain uses TRBV7-6 and TRBJ2-3, with 7 bases fitting TRBD1. The V and J ends lost 1 base and 2 bases, in that order; junction bases with no gene match: 9. The CDR3 runs 17 residues. Germline V gene sequence: CDR1 SGHVS, CDR2 FNYEAQ.